The rows below give T cell receptor beta chains drawn from one sample of a study of post-analysis software for immune sequencing data. TCRdb used MiXCR to reprocess the PCR reads, holding one entry per CDR3 protein. Altogether about 540,000 distinct CDR3 sequences are present, less than 40% being singletons, with the ten largest covering 4.5% to 7.5%. Sequencing input: blood. These receptors came from a girl aged 2-17 years with multiple sclerosis. Each CDR3 is given with its conserved first and last residue. D genes are given only for firm matches. A clone size is listed for some rows: how often the clone was seen (once, few, many), or a class if it is expanded.

>TRBJ2-5|few|13|NA|TRBV10-3
TGTGCCATCAGTGGTTTATCCGGAGAGACCCAGTACTTC
CAISGLSGETQYF
>TRBJ2-5|few|16|TRBD2|TRBV5-1
TGCGCCAGCAGCTTAACGCCGGGACTAGGGAAAGAGACCCAGTACTTC
CASSLTPGLGKETQYF
>TRBJ2-3|NA|16|TRBD2|TRBV11-1
TGTGCCAGCAGCCGGAGAGCGGGGGGGCGAACAGATACGCAGTATTTT
CASSRRAGGRTDTQYF
>TRBJ2-1|NA|15|TRBD2|TRBV27
TGTGCCAGCAACCCGTGGGGACTAGCGGGGGCGGGTATGTTCTTC
CASNPWGLAGAGMFF
>TRBJ2-6|NA|17|NA|TRBV7-9
TGTGCCAGCAGCTTAACGTTATCAGGGGCTGGGGCCAACGTCCTGACTTTC
CASSLTLSGAGANVLTF
>TRBJ2-5|NA|14|NA|TRBV7-9
TGTGCCAGCAGCTTAGCCGGGGGAGGAGAGAGCCAGTACTTC
CASSLAGGGESQYF
>TRBJ1-1|NA|12|NA|TRBV20-1
TGCAGTGCTATCAGGACAAACACTGAAGCTTTCTTT
CSAIRTNTEAFF
>TRBJ2-1|NA|16|TRBD2|TRBV5-1
TGCGCCAGCAGCTTGGCGGGACTAGCGGGGACAAATGAGCAGTTCTTC
CASSLAGLAGTNEQFF
>TRBJ2-1|NA|15|TRBD1|TRBV15
TGTGGCACCAGTCCCGGGACAGTGTTCGACAATGAGCAGTTCTTC
CGTSPGTVFDNEQFF
>TRBJ2-4|NA|15|TRBD2|TRBV12-3/TRBV12-4
TGTGCCAGCACAGCTAAAGCGGGGGAACCAAACATTCAGTACTTC
CASTAKAGEPNIQYF
>TRBJ2-7|few|12|NA|TRBV4-1
TGCGCCAGCAGCCATAACCGCTACGAGCAGTACTTC
CASSHNRYEQYF
>TRBJ2-7|NA|17|NA|TRBV5-1
TGCGCCAGCAGCTTGGCCCATTTGTCAACAGGAGACTACGAGCAGTACTTC
CASSLAHLSTGDYEQYF
>TRBJ1-2|NA|11|NA|TRBV3-1
TGTGCCAGCAGCCAAGCTCAGGGTGCCACCTTC
CASSQAQGATF
>TRBJ1-2|NA|15|NA|TRBV12-3/TRBV12-4
TGTGCCAGCAGTTTAATAGCCGGGGGAGTCTATGGCTACACCTTC
CASSLIAGGVYGYTF
>TRBJ2-1|NA|12|NA|TRBV29-1
TGCAGCGGTGAACGGGGTGGGGATGAGCAGTTCTTC
CSGERGGDEQFF
>TRBJ2-3|NA|16|TRBD2|TRBV11-2
TGTGCCAGCAGCTCGTCACTAGCGGGGGTGGGGGATACGCAGTATTTT
CASSSSLAGVGDTQYF
>TRBJ2-3|NA|13|TRBD2|TRBV9
TGTGCCAGCAACGAACTAGCGACAGATACGCAGTATTTT
CASNELATDTQYF
>TRBJ2-7|many|14|NA|TRBV7-7
TGTGCCAGCAGCCCCCGGGGCAACTCCTACGAGCAGTACTTC
CASSPRGNSYEQYF
>TRBJ2-4|few|15|NA|TRBV7-9
TGTGCCAGCAGCACTCGGGACCTATCTCGGGGGATTCAGTACTTC
CASSTRDLSRGIQYF
>TRBJ2-4|NA|15|NA|TRBV2
TGTGCCAGCAGCGAAGTGCGGACGCTCAAAAACATTCAGTACTTC
CASSEVRTLKNIQYF
>TRBJ2-3|NA|17|NA|TRBV21-1
TGTGCCAGCAGCTCGACCCCGGGACAGTCTAGCACAGATACGCAGTATTTT
CASSSTPGQSSTDTQYF
>TRBJ2-7|few|14|TRBD1|TRBV5-6
TGTGCCAGCACTCCGGGGACAGGGGCCTACGAGCAGTACTTC
CASTPGTGAYEQYF
>TRBJ2-4|NA|14|TRBD1|TRBV20-1
TGCAGTGCTCGTACAGGGGGATCGGCAAACATTCAGTACTTC
CSARTGGSANIQYF
>TRBJ2-3|NA|16|TRBD1|TRBV7-3
TGTGCCAGCAGCTTAGGCGACAGGGTTAGGACAGATACGCGGTATTTT
CASSLGDRVRTDTRYF
>TRBJ2-5|few|16|TRBD2|TRBV5-1
TGCGCCAGCAGCTTACTAGCGCGGCCCGTCCAAGAGACCCAGTACTTC
CASSLLARPVQETQYF
>TRBJ2-3|NA|14|TRBD2|TRBV2
TGTGCCAGCCCGAATGAGCGGGAGTCCCATACGCAGTATTTT
CASPNERESHTQYF
>TRBJ1-2|NA|16|NA|TRBV28
TGTGCCAGCAGTACGCCTAGGACAGCGAAGTCCTATGGCTACACCTTC
CASSTPRTAKSYGYTF